This T cell receptor beta chain was obtained from a study of shared clonotypes between healthy human individuals. The study, taken as a whole, reports: Clonotypes that were shared across a few donors made up around 5.5% of naive CD4 clonotypes.

This clone was seen only once. Its antigen remains unidentified. From germline, CDR1 is SGHNT and CDR2 YENEEA. The CDR3 totals 14 residues. V gave up 0 bases and J gave up 7 bases, with 9 bases separating them. It was into CD45RA+ naive and CD45RA-negative memory subsets that the CD4+ cells were split. Profiling relied on immunoSEQ multiplex PCR, and the TCRdb table lists in-frame clones only, not all of them. The sample carries some 2,500,000 clones, approximately 93% recorded once. This rearrangement joins TRBV11-3 to TRBJ2-2, with D possibly matching TRBD2 (5 bases). Sequenced sample: naive CD4+ T cells from PBMCs. Subset here: CD45RA+ positively selected. This TCR derives from a man aged 18 to 30 in good health. Some clones in this sample may be carry-over from other donors' samples. The CDR3 spells CASSLEGAGGELFF. CDR3 coding DNA: TGTGCCAGCAGCTTAGAGGGCGCGGGCGGGGAGCTGTTTTTT. The variable domain in full, with the rest retrieved from reference TRBV11-3 and TRBJ2-2, is EAGVVQSPRYKIIEKKQPVAFWCNPISGHNTLYWYLQNLGQGPELLIRYENEEAVDDSQLPKDRFSAERLKGVDSTLKIQPAELGDSAVYLCASSLEGAGGELFFGEGSRLTVL.